These 17 T cell receptor beta chains were all obtained from the same sample, sequenced in a study of OX40 agonist ivuxolimab in advanced cancers. Clones were read by immunoSEQ multiplex PCR, and TCRdb kept only the in-frame ones, dropping some. This table has 65,000 to 95,000 clones, 91% appearing once. The source material was CD4+ or CD8+ T cells sorted from blood, sampled in a trial of the OX40 agonist ivuxolimab. The receptor source for this set is an adult with an advanced solid tumor such as melanoma, head and neck, liver or kidney cancer.

This clone has a single count. V is TRBV6-5 and J is TRBJ1-3; possible D gene TRBD1, 5 bases. CDR3 length equals 13 residues. Germline loops: CDR1 MNHEY, CDR2 SVGAGI. Deletions cut 6 bases from V and 3 bases from J, with 9 bases between. CDR3 protein: CASSGAFGNTIYF. The CDR3 DNA sequence: TGTGCCAGCAGCGGGGCGTTTGGAAACACCATATATTTT.

This chain links TRBV5-1 with TRBJ2-1, with D tentatively TRBD1 or TRBD2 (5 bases each). Germline V CDR1 and CDR2: SGHRS, YFSETQ. Trimming removed 0 bases from V and 0 bases from J, with 10 bases in between. The CDR3 covers 16 residues. CDR3 DNA: TGCGCCAGCAGCTTGGGAGGGGATAGCTCCTACAATGAGCAGTTCTTC. Translation gives CASSLGGDSSYNEQFF.

CDR3 DNA sequence: TGTGCCAGCAGCCGGGATGGCTATGGCTACACCTTC. It is translated as CASSRDGYGYTF. The chain employs TRBV7-2 and TRBJ1-2; D not certain. Trimming pared 5 bases from V and 4 bases from J, leaving 8 bases between. Germline-derived CDR1 and CDR2 are SGHTA and FQGNSA. The CDR3 runs 12 residues. Drawing the rest from reference TRBV7-2 and TRBJ1-2, the complete variable domain is GAGVSQSPSNKVTEKGKDVELRCDPISGHTALYWYRQSLGQGLEFLIYFQGNSAPDKSGLPSDRFSAERTGGSVSTLTIQRTQQEDSAVYLCASSRDGYGYTFGSGTRLTVV.

The V and J genes are TRBV7-2 and TRBJ2-7; D gene unclear. The CDR3 length is 12 residues. Germline loops: CDR1 SGHTA, CDR2 FQGNSA. The ends were cut back, 3 bases at V and 4 bases at J, with 7 bases in the middle. The CDR3 loop is CASSFDGYEQYF. In DNA, the CDR3 is TGTGCCAGCAGCTTCGACGGTTACGAGCAGTACTTC.

The chain recombines TRBV18 with TRBJ2-6; tentatively, D is TRBD2 (6 bases). Deletions cut 1 base from V and 2 bases from J, with 6 bases between. Germline values: CDR1 KGHSH, CDR2 LQKENI. This CDR3 is built from 15 residues. The CDR3 DNA follows: TGTGCCAGCTCACCACGGGGGGCTGGGGCCAACGTCCTGACTTTC. Translating it yields CASSPRGAGANVLTF.

V usage is TRBV19 and J usage is TRBJ1-4; D unresolved. Germline CDR1 reads LNHDA; CDR2 reads SQIVND (reference sequence). The ends were cut back, 3 bases at V and 0 bases at J, with 8 bases in the middle. The CDR3 has 15 amino acids. Here the CDR3 reads CASSISPTTNEKLFF. The CDR3, as DNA: TGTGCCAGTAGTATTTCCCCGACAACTAATGAAAAACTGTTTTTT.

The chain uses TRBV5-3 and TRBJ1-4, with D maybe TRBD1 (5 bases). TRBV5-3 is labeled an ORF, and its function is uncertain. This CDR3 has 14 residues. V shed 8 bases and J shed 5 bases, with 16 bases lying between them. The CDR3: CASPMGGLNEKLFF. CDR3 DNA sequence: TGTGCCAGTCCCATGGGGGGGTTGAATGAAAAACTGTTTTTT.

The V and J genes are TRBV5-1 and TRBJ2-5; tentatively, D is TRBD1 (6 bases). V was pared by 0 bases and J by 1 base, with 7 bases between. The CDR3 is 14 amino acids. Germline assignment: CDR1 SGHRS and CDR2 YFSETQ. CDR3 in DNA: TGCGCCAGCAGCTTGGGCAGGGGCCAAGAGACCCAGTACTTC. Its translation is CASSLGRGQETQYF. The full variable domain, completed using reference TRBV5-1 and TRBJ2-5, is KAGVTQTPRYLIKTRGQQVTLSCSPISGHRSVSWYQQTPGQGLQFLFEYFSETQRNKGNFPGRFSGRQFSNSRSEMNVSTLELGDSALYLCASSLGRGQETQYFGPGTRLLVL.

The chain uses TRBV27 and TRBJ2-2; 7 bases fit TRBD1. The CDR3 spans 16 residues. The germline V gene has CDR1 MNHEY and CDR2 SMNVEV (reference sequence). The V and J ends lost 2 bases and 5 bases, in that order; junction bases with no gene match: 8. CDR3 bases: TGTGCCAGCAGTTTAAAGGGGGCGCTGGGTACCGGGGAGCTGTTTTTT. This gives the protein CASSLKGALGTGELFF.

The gene calls are TRBV29-1 and TRBJ2-3, with D perhaps TRBD1 (6 bases). Germline V gene lookup returns CDR1 SQVTM and CDR2 ANQGSEA. This CDR3 comprises 12 residues. V lost 4 bases to trimming and J lost 4 bases, with 9 bases between them. CDR3 sequence: CSVVQGPDTQYF. CDR3 nucleotides: TGCAGCGTTGTACAGGGACCAGATACGCAGTATTTT.

The CDR3 region is CASSLKGLRNEKLFF. The CDR3 nucleotides read TGTGCCAGCAGTTTAAAAGGCCTCCGTAATGAAAAACTGTTTTTT. The chain recombines TRBV27 with TRBJ1-4; D is uncertain. The V end was cut by 2 bases, the J end by 4 bases, with 11 bases between. Germline loops: CDR1 MNHEY, CDR2 SMNVEV (reference sequence). The CDR3 runs 15 residues.

This chain uses TRBV4-2 with TRBJ1-4; 10 bases align to TRBD1. This CDR3 is built from 14 residues. The junction had 4 bases not matched to a gene; V was cut back by 4 bases and J by 8 bases. Per germline, CDR1 LGHNA and CDR2 YNFKEQ. The CDR3 sequence: CASSPGQGSEKLFF. The CDR3 DNA follows: TGTGCCAGCAGCCCGGGACAGGGGAGCGAAAAACTGTTTTTT.

This chain uses TRBV10-3 with TRBJ2-2, with D unclear. Germline V gene lookup returns CDR1 ENHRY and CDR2 SYGVKD. The CDR3 has 13 amino acids. V shed 0 bases and J shed 8 bases, with 7 bases lying between them. CDR3 nucleotides: TGTGCCATCAGTGAGTCGGAAGCAGGGGAGCTGTTTTTT. Translation: CAISESEAGELFF.

This rearrangement joins TRBV6-5 to TRBJ2-7, with D unresolved. Deletions cut 5 bases from V and 6 bases from J, with 14 bases between. Germline assignment: CDR1 MNHEY and CDR2 SVGAGI. The CDR3 extends over 13 amino acids. The CDR3 DNA reads TGTGCCAGCAGTATCAGCTTATTGGGCGAGCAGTACTTC. Its protein is CASSISLLGEQYF.

V gene TRBV7-2 combines with J gene TRBJ1-2; D remains ambiguous. Deletions cut 1 base from V and 7 bases from J, with 10 bases between. The CDR3 runs 13 residues. Germline V gives CDR1 SGHTA, CDR2 FQGNSA. Written as DNA, the CDR3 is TGTGCCAGCAGCTTAGACGGGCACGGTGGCTACACCTTC. Protein: CASSLDGHGGYTF.

This chain uses TRBV5-6 with TRBJ1-1; TRBD1 might be the D (6 bases). CDR1 is SGHDT and CDR2 is YYEEEE in the germline V gene. V was clipped by 3 bases and J by 4 bases, with 13 bases between them. The CDR3 consists of 14 residues. CDR3 coding DNA: TGTGCCAGCAGCTCTCCGGGGGCGCGCACTGAAGCTTTCTTT. Translated, it gives CASSSPGARTEAFF.

The chain joins TRBV7-2 to TRBJ1-5; TRBD1 might be the D (5 bases). CDR1 SGHTA and CDR2 FQGNSA come from the germline V gene. Trimming cost V 3 bases and J 2 bases, with 14 bases left between them. The length of the CDR3 is 16 residues. The CDR3 DNA is TGTGCCAGCAGCTTCAGGGAATTTTCGGGCAATCAGCCCCAGCATTTT. This translates into CASSFREFSGNQPQHF.